In its sample, the clone carrying this T cell receptor (beta chain) was seen once. Seattle participants joined during active infection and were tracked over time. Authors' processing steps: Using reference gene primer amplification, nucleated cell counts were estimated. Using immunoSEQ multiplex PCR, the repertoire was profiled, and TCRdb retains in-frame clones only, with some absent. That table gives V, J and clone size, and the DNA gave D and trimming. Among a few hundred thousand clones, around 87% were seen once, and the ten largest hold more than 4.5%. This sample is drawn from a study of blood T cell repertoires in COVID-19. Study-level background: Samples of COVID-19 (acute and convalescent) were obtained from the United States, Italy and Spain. Nucleic acid was either cDNA or gDNA, and it came from T cells, B-cell-depleted T cells, or PBMCs.

V was pared by 0 bases and J by 4 bases, with 16 bases between. Germline V gene sequence: CDR1 SGHTA, CDR2 FQGNSA. The CDR3 is 17 residues long. Sequencing was done on a sample of peripheral blood. The TCR was taken from a woman aged 55-69 years with COVID-19, enrolled during active disease. This chain connects TRBV7-2 to TRBJ2-1; D may be TRBD2 (5 bases). In nucleotides, the CDR3 is TGTGCCAGCAGCTTAGCGGGTCCCTCGGGATCATACAATGAGCAGTTCTTC. It specifies CASSLAGPSGSYNEQFF. Based on the CDR3 plus reference TRBV7-2 and TRBJ2-1, the full variable domain is GAGVSQSPSNKVTEKGKDVELRCDPISGHTALYWYRQSLGQGLEFLIYFQGNSAPDKSGLPSDRFSAERTGGSVSTLTIQRTQQEDSAVYLCASSLAGPSGSYNEQFFGPGTRLTVL.